This T cell receptor (beta chain) was profiled in a study of CD8+ T cells in alopecia areata. CDR1 is SNHLY and CDR2 is FYNNEI in the germline V gene. Trimming took 6 bases from V and 2 from J, leaving 11 bases between them. The CDR3 runs 14 residues. Isolated RNA was reverse transcribed into cDNA used as the sequencing template. Using immunoSEQ multiplex PCR, the repertoire was profiled, and TCRdb retains in-frame clones only, with some absent. The repertoire has 200,000 to 250,000 clones, about 60% of them found once; the top ten carry less than 0.6%. The chain carries TRBV2 and TRBJ2-1; a weak D match, TRBD1 (5 bases). This TCR was sampled from a human donor with alopecia areata. The specimen was CD4+ T cells sorted from blood, collected at week 0. CDR3 amino acids: CASRFDSTYNEQFF. The DNA of the CDR3 is TGTGCCAGCAGGTTCGACAGTACCTACAATGAGCAGTTCTTC.